A selection of T cell receptor beta chains follows, all from one sample in a study of blood T cells in healthy people across ages. TCRdb called the 5' RACE reads again in MiXCR, with one record for every CDR3 protein. Of 1 million or so distinct CDR3 sequences listed, 45% are singletons. The sequencing sample was made of blood. The origin of the receptors is a woman aged 55 to 70 in good health. CDR3s include the opening cysteine and the closing phenylalanine or tryptophan. Each record gives: D gene, J gene, V gene, clone size, CDR3 protein, CDR3 DNA. A D gene is named only where the DNA matches it firmly. For some rows the clone size is stated as once, few or many, or as a class when expanded; others skip it.

D: TRBD2; J: TRBJ2-1; V: TRBV7-9; size: -; CDR3: CASISSGRANNEQFF; DNA: TGTGCCAGCATCTCTAGCGGGAGGGCGAACAATGAGCAGTTCTTC
D: TRBD1; J: TRBJ1-1; V: TRBV12-3/TRBV12-4; size: -; CDR3: CASSLRGLGQVNTEAFF; DNA: TGTGCCAGCAGTTTACGAGGATTGGGACAGGTAAACACTGAAGCTTTCTTT
D: TRBD1; J: TRBJ2-3; V: TRBV28; size: once; CDR3: CATSGQATDTQYF; DNA: TGTGCCACCTCGGGACAGGCAACAGATACGCAGTATTTT
D: TRBD1; J: TRBJ2-7; V: TRBV7-9; size: -; CDR3: CASRPGTEYEQYF; DNA: TGTGCCAGCAGACCCGGGACAGAATACGAGCAGTACTTC
D: -; J: TRBJ2-3; V: TRBV27; size: many; CDR3: CASSFGGTDTQYF; DNA: TGTGCCAGCAGCTTCGGTGGCACAGATACGCAGTATTTT
D: -; J: TRBJ2-1; V: TRBV10-2; size: few; CDR3: CASSERTNDEQFF; DNA: TGCGCCAGCAGTGAAAGGACAAACGATGAGCAGTTCTTC
D: -; J: TRBJ2-3; V: TRBV5-1; size: many; CDR3: CASSFSSPVTDTQYF; DNA: TGCGCCAGCAGCTTCTCCTCCCCCGTCACAGATACGCAGTATTTT
D: -; J: TRBJ1-2; V: TRBV12-5; size: -; CDR3: CASGLGGANYGYTF; DNA: TGTGCTAGTGGTTTGGGAGGGGCTAACTATGGCTACACCTTC
D: -; J: TRBJ1-2; V: TRBV10-1; size: -; CDR3: CASRRVMYGYTF; DNA: TGCGCCAGCAGGAGGGTTATGTATGGCTACACCTTC
D: -; J: TRBJ2-6; V: TRBV27; size: -; CDR3: CASSFTWSGANVLTF; DNA: TGTGCCAGCAGTTTCACTTGGTCTGGGGCCAACGTCCTGACTTTC
D: TRBD1; J: TRBJ1-2; V: TRBV4-1; size: once; CDR3: CASSQGTTGRPDYGYTF; DNA: TGCGCCAGCAGCCAAGGGACGACAGGGCGACCGGACTATGGCTACACCTTC
D: -; J: TRBJ1-2; V: TRBV25-1; size: many; CDR3: CASSSSRSIHGYTF; DNA: TGTGCCAGCAGTTCATCACGGTCCATCCATGGCTACACCTTC
D: TRBD2; J: TRBJ2-1; V: TRBV12-3/TRBV12-4; size: few; CDR3: CASSASGLAGGSYNEQFF; DNA: TGTGCCAGCAGTGCTTCGGGACTAGCGGGAGGTTCCTACAATGAGCAGTTCTTC
D: -; J: TRBJ2-5; V: TRBV12-3/TRBV12-4; size: many; CDR3: CASNQLRSGAQETQYF; DNA: TGTGCCAGCAACCAACTTCGATCGGGGGCCCAAGAGACCCAGTACTTC
D: -; J: TRBJ2-7; V: TRBV6-1; size: -; CDR3: CASSEWRESYEQYF; DNA: TGTGCCAGCAGTGAATGGCGGGAATCCTACGAGCAGTACTTC
D: TRBD1; J: TRBJ1-1; V: TRBV7-3; size: once; CDR3: CASSLFGTGRRNTEAFF; DNA: TGTGCCAGCAGCTTATTCGGGACAGGGCGGCGGAACACTGAAGCTTTCTTT
D: -; J: TRBJ2-5; V: TRBV5-5; size: -; CDR3: CASSVGQGNEYF; DNA: -
D: TRBD2; J: TRBJ2-3; V: TRBV20-1; size: few; CDR3: CSASPQDREETDTQYF; DNA: TGCAGTGCTTCCCCCCAAGATCGGGAGGAGACAGATACGCAGTATTTT
D: -; J: TRBJ1-5; V: TRBV13; size: once; CDR3: CASSLGTVADTQHF; DNA: TGTGCCAGCAGCTTAGGGACAGTCGCAGATACGCAGCATTTT
D: TRBD1; J: TRBJ1-2; V: TRBV27; size: few; CDR3: CASSRDRENYGYTF; DNA: TGTGCCAGCAGCCGCGACAGGGAAAACTATGGCTACACCTTC
D: -; J: TRBJ2-2; V: TRBV29-1; size: few; CDR3: CSVSRDGTGELFF; DNA: TGCAGCGTTAGCCGGGACGGGACCGGGGAGCTGTTTTTT
D: TRBD2; J: TRBJ2-7; V: TRBV13; size: -; CDR3: CASSSFDVPGGVGSYEQYF; DNA: TGTGCCAGCAGCTCCTTCGACGTTCCCGGGGGGGTAGGGTCCTACGAGCAGTACTTC